A selection of T cell receptor beta chains follows, all from one sample in a study of blood T cells in healthy people across ages. TCRdb reprocessed the 5' RACE reads via MiXCR and lists one record per CDR3 protein. The repertoire includes 980,000 or so distinct CDR3 sequences, around 49% of them detected once, and 13% sits in the top ten. The sequencing sample was made of blood. Every receptor here comes from a young man in good health. The CDR3 runs from the conserved cysteine through the conserved F or W. The D gene is left open where the match is weak. The size of a clone is reported for some rows only, either as once, few or many, or as a class for expanded clones.

-,TRBJ1-1,TRBV6-5,-,15,TGTGCCAGCAGATTAGCGCCTCAGCTGAACACTGAAGCTTTCTTT,CASRLAPQLNTEAFF
-,TRBJ2-5,TRBV12-3/TRBV12-4,-,16,TGTGCCAGCAGTTGGTGGGGGGGGCTAAACTCGGAGACCCAGTACTTC,CASSWWGGLNSETQYF
-,TRBJ2-3,TRBV12-3/TRBV12-4,-,13,TGTGCCAGCCTCAGATCTAGCACAGATGCGCAGTATTTT,CASLRSSTDAQYF
few,TRBJ2-1,TRBV20-1,TRBD2,14,TGCAGTGCTATCCGCGGGGGGGCCTTCAATGAGCAGTTCTTC,CSAIRGGAFNEQFF
-,TRBJ2-7,TRBV28,-,14,TGTGCCAGCAGGGACCTCGGACAGACCTACGAGCAGTACTTC,CASRDLGQTYEQYF
few,TRBJ1-2,TRBV7-2,-,16,TGTGCCAGCAGCTTAGAAGCAGGGCCCAGCAACTATGGCTACACCTTC,CASSLEAGPSNYGYTF
few,TRBJ2-7,TRBV30,-,15,TGTGCCTGGAGTGAGGCGGGACTCAGCTATTACGAGCAGTACTTC,CAWSEAGLSYYEQYF
-,TRBJ2-2,TRBV12-3/TRBV12-4,TRBD2,19,TGTGCCAGCAGTTTAGCGTGGCTAGCGGGGGGGTCGAACACCGGGGAGCTGTTTTTT,CASSLAWLAGGSNTGELFF
-,TRBJ2-4,TRBV11-1,TRBD1,12,TGTGTCAGCAGAGGGACAGGAAACATTCAGTACTTC,CVSRGTGNIQYF
-,TRBJ1-5,TRBV6-2/TRBV6-3,TRBD1,15,TGTGCCAGCCGCATCGCGACAGGGCGCAATCAGCCCCAGCATTTT,CASRIATGRNQPQHF
few,TRBJ2-7,TRBV29-1,TRBD1,15,TGCAGCGTTGAAGATCCGACAGGGGTCCGCGACGAGCAGTACTTC,CSVEDPTGVRDEQYF
few,TRBJ2-1,TRBV7-8,TRBD2,18,TGTGCCAGCAGCTTTCTACTCGGACTAGAGGGTTTTTACAATGAGCAGTTCTTC,CASSFLLGLEGFYNEQFF
few,TRBJ2-7,TRBV29-1,-,13,TGCAGCGTACTCAGGCCCTACTCCTACGAGCAGTACTTC,CSVLRPYSYEQYF
once,TRBJ1-2,TRBV5-1,TRBD1,15,TGCGCCAGCAGCTTGGAGATAGGGACAGCCTATGGCTACACCTTC,CASSLEIGTAYGYTF
-,TRBJ1-5,TRBV9,-,12,TGTGCCAGCAGCGTAGTGGGCCAGCCCCAGCATTTT,CASSVVGQPQHF
few,TRBJ2-3,TRBV6-1,-,15,TGTGCCAGCAGTGTACTAGAGGGGAGCACAGATACGCAGTATTTT,CASSVLEGSTDTQYF
few,TRBJ2-5,TRBV6-5,TRBD2,16,TGTGCCAGCAGCCGCCAGCGGGGGGGTTCGTCTCGCACCCAGTACTTC,CASSRQRGGSSRTQYF
-,TRBJ2-1,TRBV13,TRBD2,16,TGTGCCAGCAGACCCCATAGCGGGGGGGCCTTTAATGAGCAGTTCTTC,CASRPHSGGAFNEQFF
-,TRBJ2-7,TRBV5-6,TRBD1,17,TGTGCCAGCAGCTTGACTGCTTACGGACAGGGTCTGGACGAGCAGTACTTC,CASSLTAYGQGLDEQYF
-,TRBJ2-1,TRBV28,-,14,TGTGCCAGCAGCTTAGGAACTTTCTACAATGAGCAGTTCTTC,CASSLGTFYNEQFF
-,TRBJ2-7,TRBV12-3/TRBV12-4,TRBD2,15,TGTGTCAGCAGTTTTGGCGGGGGGAATACCTACGAGCAGTACTTC,CVSSFGGGNTYEQYF
-,TRBJ2-1,TRBV3-1,TRBD1,13,TGTGCCAGCAGCCAAGTAGGTGGGACAGCGCAGTTCTTC,CASSQVGGTAQFF